This T cell receptor beta chain was sequenced for a study of cytomegalovirus exposure and HLA in healthy donors. The PCR made use of 60 Vbeta and 13 Jbeta primers. Sequencing was performed with immunoSEQ multiplex PCR; in TCRdb, only in-frame clones are kept and a portion is missing. Among approximately 200,000 clones listed, less than 85% were seen once. This TCR came from a girl aged 2-10 years in good health and CMV-seronegative. Sequencing used PBMCs.

The CDR3 nucleotides are TGTGCCAGCAGCTTTCTATCCGGGGAGCTGTTTTTT. As protein: CASSFLSGELFF. The chain recombines TRBV11-3 with TRBJ2-2; D ambiguous. The CDR3 length is 12 residues. The V and J ends lost 3 bases and 6 bases respectively, with 5 bases between them. Germline loops: CDR1 SGHNT, CDR2 YENEEA.